The 26 T cell receptor beta chains reported below all come from one sample, sequenced in a study of OX40 agonist ivuxolimab in advanced cancers. Produced via immunoSEQ multiplex PCR; TCRdb's table is partial and in-frame only. This sample yields about 53,000 clones, of which 75% to 85% are seen a single time; less than 2.5% belongs to the top ten. The specimen was CD4+ or CD8+ T cells sorted from blood, collected in a trial of the OX40 agonist ivuxolimab. These receptors were obtained from an adult with an advanced solid tumor such as melanoma, head and neck, liver or kidney cancer.

The CDR3 DNA sequence: TGTGCCAGCAGTCTTCGGAACTACGAGCAGTACTTC. The encoded protein is CASSLRNYEQYF. The chain employs TRBV2 and TRBJ2-7; D remains ambiguous. This CDR3 spans 12 amino acids. The germline V gene encodes CDR1 SNHLY and CDR2 FYNNEI. Deletions cut 5 bases from V and 3 bases from J, with 8 bases between.

CDR3 loop: CASSISWQGTEAFF. CDR3 in DNA: TGTGCCAGTAGTATAAGCTGGCAGGGCACTGAAGCTTTCTTT. The rearrangement links TRBV19 to TRBJ1-1; D possibly corresponds to TRBD1 (5 bases). The germline V gene encodes CDR1 LNHDA and CDR2 SQIVND (reference sequence). The V gene lost 2 bases and the J gene lost 4 bases, with 11 bases spanning the gap. This CDR3 spans 14 amino acids.

V and J are TRBV9 and TRBJ2-3, with 7 nucleotides matching TRBD2. With 4 bases clipped from V and 7 bases from J, the junction kept 6 bases outside the gene matches. This CDR3 contains 13 residues. Germline CDR1 is SGDLS and CDR2 is YYNGEE. CDR3 sequence reads: CASSQWGGNTQYF. In nucleotides, the CDR3 is TGTGCCAGCAGCCAGTGGGGGGGAAATACGCAGTATTTT.

The table lists this clone with a count of one. The rearrangement links TRBV4-1 to TRBJ1-5, with D possibly being TRBD1 (6 bases). Germline-derived CDR1 and CDR2 are MGHRA and YSYEKL. The CDR3 is 15 residues long. V gave up 1 base and J gave up 6 bases, with 13 bases separating them. DNA for the CDR3: TGCGCCAGCAGCCAAGTATCACAGGGCATTCAGCCCCAGCATTTT. It translates to CASSQVSQGIQPQHF.

This clone was counted a few times. The genes are TRBV2 and TRBJ1-1, with TRBD1 matching over 11 bases. V gave up 8 bases and J gave up 4 bases; unmatched junction bases: 9. The CDR3 consists of 15 residues. Germline V gives CDR1 SNHLY, CDR2 FYNNEI. CDR3 residues: CASAVRGQGGTEAFF. CDR3 coding DNA: TGTGCCAGCGCGGTGCGGGGACAGGGGGGCACTGAAGCTTTCTTT.

The chain joins TRBV4-3 to TRBJ1-1; no clear D. Trimming shortened V by 0 bases and J by 5 bases, and 7 bases separated the two germline ends. This CDR3 region has 13 residues. From germline, CDR1 is LGHNA and CDR2 YSLEER. The CDR3 bases are TGCGCCAGCAGCCAAGATAGGTTAACTGAAGCTTTCTTT. Amino acids: CASSQDRLTEAFF.

The CDR3 DNA is TGTGCCAGCAGCTTACGAGGACGGGAGGGCCCCTACGAGCAGTACTTC. This translates into CASSLRGREGPYEQYF. The V and J genes are TRBV7-9 and TRBJ2-7; TRBD2 aligns across 8 bases. Looked up from germline, CDR1 is SEHNR and CDR2 is FQNEAQ (reference sequence). There are 16 residues in the CDR3. J was trimmed by 2 bases and V by 2 bases; bases with no gene match: 8.

The chain carries TRBV4-2 and TRBJ2-7; no firm D call. V lost 4 bases to trimming and J lost 2 bases, with 9 bases between them. The CDR3 has 13 amino acids. CDR1 is LGHNA, CDR2 YNFKEQ, per germline. DNA for the CDR3: TGTGCCAGCAGCCTAGACCTAGCCTACGAGCAGTACTTC. Translation: CASSLDLAYEQYF.

This clone was seen a few times. The chain is built from TRBV7-2 and TRBJ1-3; D is possibly TRBD1 (5 bases). This CDR3 region has 14 residues. CDR1 and CDR2 from the germline V gene are SGHTA and FQGNSA. Trimming took 2 bases from V and 7 from J, leaving 12 bases between them. In DNA, the CDR3 is TGTGCCAGCAGCTTAATGGGGGTGAAGAACACCATATATTTT. It encodes CASSLMGVKNTIYF.

The rearrangement uses TRBV7-2 and TRBJ1-1, with D perhaps matching TRBD1 (6 bases). This CDR3 comprises 14 residues. Germline V lookup: CDR1 SGHTA, CDR2 FQGNSA. Trimming removed 4 bases at V and 4 bases at J, with 13 bases between. The CDR3 loop is CASSSRRGSTEAFF. The CDR3 DNA reads as TGTGCCAGCAGCTCCCGGAGGGGGAGCACTGAAGCTTTCTTT.

The chain combines TRBV27 with TRBJ2-6; D possibly corresponds to TRBD1 (6 bases). The germline V gene encodes CDR1 MNHEY and CDR2 SMNVEV (reference sequence). V lost 4 bases and J 0 bases, leaving 13 bases between the germline ends. CDR3 size: 17 residues. The CDR3 is CASSSAGANSGANVLTF. As DNA, the CDR3 is TGTGCCAGCAGTTCCGCAGGGGCAAACTCTGGGGCCAACGTCCTGACTTTC.

The V gene is TRBV5-1, the J gene TRBJ2-3; a weak D match, TRBD2 (6 bases). Per the germline V gene, CDR1 is SGHRS and CDR2 is YFSETQ. The CDR3 length is 14 residues. With 6 bases removed from V and 0 bases from J, the gap between germline ends came to 11 bases. The CDR3 here is CASTPGTSTDTQYF. CDR3 in DNA: TGCGCCAGCACGCCCGGGACTAGCACAGATACGCAGTATTTT.

The chain couples TRBV10-2 to TRBJ1-1, with D possibly TRBD1 on 5 matching bases. This CDR3 comprises 16 residues. The germline V gene has CDR1 WSHSY and CDR2 SAAADI. V was pared by 0 bases and J by 0 bases, with 11 bases between. The DNA for the CDR3 is TGCGCCAGCAGTGAGTCGAGACAGACCATGAACACTGAAGCTTTCTTT. Translated: CASSESRQTMNTEAFF.

The chain recombines TRBV5-1 with TRBJ2-7; D not resolved. Germline V lookup: CDR1 SGHRS, CDR2 YFSETQ. There are 15 residues in the CDR3. The germline V and J ends were trimmed by 4 bases and 2 bases, with 16 bases remaining between them. The CDR3 here is CASSPGVERTYEQYF. DNA of the CDR3: TGCGCCAGCAGCCCTGGGGTGGAAAGAACCTACGAGCAGTACTTC.

For this clone: Additional DNA sequences in this sample encode the identical CDR3. The V and J genes are TRBV2 and TRBJ1-2, with no clear D. V was clipped by 4 bases and J by 4 bases, with 7 bases between them. The CDR3 is made up of 12 amino acids. CDR1 is SNHLY and CDR2 is FYNNEI in the germline V gene. CDR3 region: CASSVAGYGYTF. CDR3 bases: TGTGCCAGCAGTGTTGCCGGCTATGGCTACACCTTC. The full variable domain, completed using reference TRBV2 and TRBJ1-2, is EPEVTQTPSHQVTQMGQEVILRCVPISNHLYFYWYRQILGQKVEFLVSFYNNEISEKSEIFDDQFSVERPDGSNFTLKIRSTKLEDSAMYFCASSVAGYGYTFGSGTRLTVV.

The chain carries TRBV27 and TRBJ1-2; no clear D. Germline V gene sequence: CDR1 MNHEY, CDR2 SMNVEV (reference sequence). Trimming took 6 bases from V and 7 from J, leaving 21 bases between them. The CDR3 sequence is 15 residues long. The CDR3 coding sequence is TGTGCCAGCAGGGAATATGGACTCCGGTGGTCTGGCTACACCTTC. It specifies CASREYGLRWSGYTF.

The chain recombines TRBV30 with TRBJ1-4; D unclear. Germline loops: CDR1 GTSNPN, CDR2 SVGIG (reference sequence). The CDR3 loop spans 13 amino acids. With 4 bases removed from V and 3 bases from J, the gap between germline ends came to 9 bases. The CDR3 region has the DNA TGTGCCTGGACCTTTGGAGCTAATGAAAAACTGTTTTTT. This sequence encodes CAWTFGANEKLFF.

Of note for this clone: Other DNA sequences of this sample code for an identical CDR3. The chain couples TRBV7-3 to TRBJ2-5, with D perhaps given as TRBD1 or TRBD2 (7 bases each). This CDR3 contains 17 residues. Germline loops: CDR1 SGHTA, CDR2 FQGTGA. V dropped 2 bases and J dropped 4 bases, with 20 bases sitting between them. The CDR3 nucleotides read TGTGCCAGCAGCTTACAGGGGGGGAATCGGGGGGCAGAGACCCAGTACTTC. This gives the protein CASSLQGGNRGAETQYF.

A few counts support this clone. The chain has TRBV5-1 and TRBJ1-6; D not certain. Trimming removed 0 bases from V and 5 bases from J, with 6 bases in between. Germline CDR1 is SGHRS and CDR2 is YFSETQ. The CDR3 totals 14 residues. The CDR3 loop is CASSLVTNNSPLHF. CDR3 DNA sequence: TGCGCCAGCAGCTTGGTTACAAATAATTCACCCCTCCACTTT.

The chain has TRBV21-1 and TRBJ1-5. TRBV21-1 is labeled a pseudogene. The CDR3 runs 14 residues. CDR3 in DNA: TGTGCCAGCAGCAAAGGCACGCCGAGTCAGCCCCAGCATTTT. Its protein is CASSKGTPSQPQHF.

The V gene is TRBV11-2, the J gene TRBJ1-1; tentative D call: TRBD1 (5 bases). The CDR3 spans 15 residues. V lost 7 bases and J lost 0, with 15 bases in between. Germline CDR1 reads SGHAT; CDR2 reads FQNNGV. Written as DNA, the CDR3 is TGTGCCAGCACCCCAGTGGGGCAGATGAACACTGAAGCTTTCTTT. It encodes CASTPVGQMNTEAFF.

The chain carries TRBV28 and TRBJ2-1; 8 positions match TRBD1. The CDR3 has 15 amino acids. V dropped 6 bases and J dropped 11; count of bases not matched to a gene: 15. The germline V gene encodes CDR1 MDHEN and CDR2 SYDVKM. The CDR3 DNA is TGTGCCAGCAGCATCCAGACAGGGGCCGCCAGTAAGCAGTTCTTC. It codes for CASSIQTGAASKQFF.

The CDR3 region has the DNA TGCGCCAGCAGCCCAGGGGGCTCTGGGGCCAACGTCCTGACTTTC. Protein product: CASSPGGSGANVLTF. This chain links TRBV5-1 with TRBJ2-6; 7 bases are a match to TRBD1. Trimming at V came to 4 bases and at J to 0 bases, leaving 1 base not matched to a gene. CDR1 and CDR2 from the germline V gene are SGHRS and YFSETQ. The CDR3 covers 15 residues.

The chain combines TRBV5-1 with TRBJ2-7; 10 bases are shared with TRBD1. This CDR3 has 15 amino acids. The junction had 11 bases not matched to a gene; V was cut back by 4 bases and J by 7 bases. CDR1 is SGHRS and CDR2 is YFSETQ in the germline V gene. The CDR3 spells CASSITDRGLGEQYF. The CDR3 coding sequence is TGCGCCAGCAGCATTACCGACAGGGGGCTCGGTGAGCAGTACTTC.

V and J are TRBV19 and TRBJ2-7; D not certain. V lost 5 bases and J 0 bases, leaving 14 bases between the germline ends. CDR3 length: 15 residues. The germline V gene encodes CDR1 LNHDA and CDR2 SQIVND (reference sequence). CDR3 loop: CASSPGRRSSYEQYF. The CDR3, as DNA: TGTGCCAGTAGTCCCGGAAGGAGAAGCTCCTACGAGCAGTACTTC.

The chain is built from TRBV11-2 and TRBJ2-3; TRBD2 matches 10 bases. J was trimmed by 0 bases and V by 5 bases; bases with no gene match: 8. The germline CDR1 and CDR2 sequences are SGHAT and FQNNGV. This CDR3 is 17 amino acids long. The CDR3 protein is CASSLLSGGTSTDTQYF. CDR3 DNA: TGTGCCAGCAGCCTCCTTAGCGGGGGGACTAGCACAGATACGCAGTATTTT. The variable domain in full, completed from reference TRBV11-2 and TRBJ2-3, reads EAGVAQSPRYKIIEKRQSVAFWCNPISGHATLYWYQQILGQGPKLLIQFQNNGVVDDSQLPKDRFSAERLKGVDSTLKIQPAKLEDSAVYLCASSLLSGGTSTDTQYFGPGTRLTVL.